The present T cell receptor beta chain was sequenced within a study of neurological immune-mediated disorders. Study-wide findings and caveats: HTLV-1-associated myelopathy showed the most TCR clonal expansion; multiple sclerosis the least, below healthy controls. There were no CDR3 amino acid sequences shared by expanded clones across subjects, a result suggesting private repertoires in all groups.

The junction had 7 bases not matched to a gene; V was cut back by 7 bases and J by 7 bases. The CDR3 is 13 residues long. Germline CDR1 SQVTM, CDR2 ANQGSEA. There are many counts of this clonotype. Its antigen remains unknown. The healthy controls volunteered at a blood bank in Maryland, USA. TCRdb used MiXCR to reprocess the 5' RACE reads, holding one entry per CDR3 protein. Among some 47,000 distinct CDR3 sequences, roughly 15% were seen once, and the ten largest hold roughly 4%. Sequencing was performed on PBMCs. The chain has TRBV29-1 and TRBJ1-4; TRBD1 matches 9 bases. The source of this sequence is a man in his 60s in good health. This CDR3 reads CSARTGEGEKLFF. In DNA, the CDR3 is TGCAGCGCCAGGACAGGGGAAGGTGAAAAACTGTTTTTT.